This TCR beta chain was sequenced in a study of OX40 agonist ivuxolimab in advanced cancers. Study background: While on treatment, patients had intravenous ivuxolimab at 0.01 to 10 mg/kg every 2 weeks. Hepatocellular carcinoma, melanoma, renal cell or head and neck cancer occurred in dose-escalation patients. Whole-study results and caveats: On average, CD8+ T cells had more expanded clones than CD4+.

CDR1 and CDR2 (germline): MNHNY, SVGAGI (reference sequence). The length of the CDR3 is 14 residues. Between the trimmed V and J ends, which lost 2 bases and 4 bases, there was a span of 10 bases. Sequencing used immunoSEQ multiplex PCR; TCRdb keeps in-frame clones, though not all of them. The sample includes tens of thousands of clones, 85% to 95% of them seen just once. Of note for this clone: As yet, its antigen is unknown.

The origin of this receptor is an adult with an advanced solid tumor such as melanoma, head and neck, liver or kidney cancer. This chain uses TRBV6-6 with TRBJ2-3; D remains ambiguous. Here the sequenced sample was CD4+ or CD8+ T cells sorted from blood, taken in a trial of the OX40 agonist ivuxolimab. CDR3 loop: CASSYGPVSDTQYF. The CDR3 nucleotides are TGTGCCAGCAGTTACGGCCCAGTCTCAGATACGCAGTATTTT.